This T cell receptor (beta chain) emerged from a study of molecular identifiers for immune sequencing clone quantification. Findings of the study overall: Researchers reportedly could pick up spiked Jurkat TCR RNA from one cell mixed into about 1 million naive cells.

Previously published methods and listed TCR primers were used for the bulk TCR libraries. TCRdb reprocessed the PCR reads via MiXCR and lists one record per CDR3 protein. Of some 100,000 distinct CDR3 sequences listed, roughly a third are singletons. This clonotype was detected a few times. Antigen: not known. It was from approximately 22,000 to 940,000 sorted cells, with 10%, 30% or 50% RNA, that naive CD8 libraries came. The sorting of naive CD8 T cells used the CD8+CD4-CCR7+CD45RA+ phenotype. CDR3 length equals 20 residues. Germline V gives CDR1 SGHVS, CDR2 FNYEAQ. Trimming cost V 5 bases and J 4 bases; bases outside gene matches: 15.

The sequence was obtained from a human donor in good health. Some libraries in this study had Jurkat cell RNA spiked in. The sample consisted of naive CD8+ T cells from blood, with Jurkat cell RNA spiked in. The subset here: FACS-sorted CD8+CD4-CCR7+CD45RA+ naive T cells. This sequence joins TRBV7-6 and TRBJ2-6; 12 bases are a match to TRBD1. The CDR3, as DNA: TGTGCCAGCAGCCCCTTGTGGGACAGGGGGCGCAAGGCGGGGGCCAACGTCCTGACTTTC. As protein: CASSPLWDRGRKAGANVLTF. The whole variable domain, remainder taken from reference TRBV7-6 and TRBJ2-6, is GAGVSQSPRYKVTKRGQDVALRCDPISGHVSLYWYRQALGQGPEFLTYFNYEAQQDKSGLPNDRFSAERPEGSISTLTIQRTEQRDSAMYRCASSPLWDRGRKAGANVLTFGAGSRLTVL.